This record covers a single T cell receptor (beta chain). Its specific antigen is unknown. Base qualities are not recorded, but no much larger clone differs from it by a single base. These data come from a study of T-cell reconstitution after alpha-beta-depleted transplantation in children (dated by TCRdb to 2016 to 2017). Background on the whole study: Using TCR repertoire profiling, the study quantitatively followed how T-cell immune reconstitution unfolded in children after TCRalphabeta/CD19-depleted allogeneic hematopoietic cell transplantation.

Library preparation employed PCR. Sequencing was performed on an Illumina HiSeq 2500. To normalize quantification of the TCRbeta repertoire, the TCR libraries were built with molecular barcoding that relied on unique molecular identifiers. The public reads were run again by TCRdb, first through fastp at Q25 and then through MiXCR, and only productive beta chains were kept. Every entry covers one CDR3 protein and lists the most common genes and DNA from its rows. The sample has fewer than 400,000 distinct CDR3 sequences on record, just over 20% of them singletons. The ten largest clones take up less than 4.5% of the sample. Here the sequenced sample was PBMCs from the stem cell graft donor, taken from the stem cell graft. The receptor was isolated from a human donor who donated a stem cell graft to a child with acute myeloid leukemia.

The CDR3 has the sequence CASSLPQKGATEAFF. The bases are TGTGCCAGCAGCTTACCCCAAAAGGGGGCCACTGAAGCTTTCTTT. The rearranged chain carries TRBV7-8 and TRBJ1-1, and 7 junctional nucleotides match TRBD1. Germline trimming amounts to 2 bases on V and 4 bases on J, with 7 as the count of junction bases outside the gene matches. The CDR3 holds 15 amino acids from the cysteine to the phenylalanine. Only CDR3 DNA is held: 45 bases, read in frame from base 1. CDR1 and CDR2, looked up from the germline V gene, are SGHVS and FQNEAQ.